These 21 T cell receptor beta chains were sequenced from one sample in a study of cytomegalovirus exposure and HLA in healthy donors. The PCR was carried out with 60 Vbeta primers and 13 Jbeta primers. The data were produced by immunoSEQ multiplex PCR, yet TCRdb's version contains in-frame clones alone and is incomplete. Of 100,000 to 150,000 clones in the sample, roughly 80% were seen once. Source material: PBMCs. The receptors were sampled from a man aged 25-45 years in good health and CMV-seropositive.

The chain combines TRBV28 with TRBJ1-5, with D perhaps matching TRBD1 (6 bases). The CDR3 extends over 18 amino acids. V dropped 6 bases and J dropped 0 bases, with 21 bases sitting between them. CDR1 and CDR2 from the germline V gene are MDHEN and SYDVKM. In DNA, the CDR3 is TGTGCCAGCAGCCCTTTCCCCTCTCAGGGGTATAGCAATCAGCCCCAGCATTTT. It yields the protein CASSPFPSQGYSNQPQHF.

V usage is TRBV6-5 and J usage is TRBJ1-1; 9 bases agree with TRBD1. The CDR3 is 14 amino acids. CDR1 and CDR2 from the germline V gene are MNHEY and SVGAGI. V lost 4 bases, J lost 8 bases, and 8 bases stayed unmatched. The CDR3 sequence: CASSSPHTGGEAFF. CDR3 in DNA: TGTGCCAGCAGTTCCCCGCATACAGGGGGCGAAGCTTTCTTT.

The genes are TRBV5-6 and TRBJ2-7; 11 bases align to TRBD2. The CDR3 runs 14 residues. Unmatched junction bases numbered 4, after V lost 4 bases and J lost 4 bases. Germline V gene data show CDR1 as SGHDT and CDR2 as YYEEEE. The CDR3 DNA follows: TGTGCCAGCAGCCCCGGGACTAGCGGTTACGAGCAGTACTTC. Its translation: CASSPGTSGYEQYF.

V is TRBV10-3 and J is TRBJ2-1; 13 bases are shared with TRBD2. Germline-derived CDR1 and CDR2 are ENHRY and SYGVKD. The CDR3 totals 18 residues. The J segment lost 2 bases and the V segment lost 2 bases, leaving 6 bases of the junction unmatched. CDR3 DNA: TGTGCCATCAGTGAGCCACGACTAGCGGGGGGCACCTACAATGAGCAGTTCTTC. Protein product: CAISEPRLAGGTYNEQFF.

The chain has TRBV5-1 and TRBJ2-1; D is perhaps TRBD2 (5 bases). CDR3 length: 12 residues. The germline gives CDR1 SGHRS, CDR2 YFSETQ. With 5 bases removed from V and 6 bases from J, the gap between germline ends came to 9 bases. The CDR3 spells CASRASGNEQFF. The CDR3 DNA sequence: TGCGCCAGCAGAGCGAGCGGCAATGAGCAGTTCTTC.

The chain couples TRBV7-8 to TRBJ1-5; the D is unclear. This CDR3 has 16 amino acids. Germline V lookup: CDR1 SGHVS, CDR2 FQNEAQ. Trimming took 2 bases from V and 0 from J, leaving 11 bases between them. The chain's CDR3 is CASSLTRQLSNQPQHF. CDR3 nucleotide sequence: TGTGCCAGCAGCTTAACGCGGCAGCTTAGCAATCAGCCCCAGCATTTT. The full variable domain, in which reference TRBV7-8 and TRBJ1-5 provide the parts outside the CDR3, is GAGVSQSPRYKVAKRGQDVALRCDPISGHVSLFWYQQALGQGPEFLTYFQNEAQLDKSGLPSDRFFAERPEGSVSTLKIQRTQQEDSAVYLCASSLTRQLSNQPQHFGDGTRLSIL.

The rearrangement links TRBV4-1 to TRBJ2-3; 8 bases match TRBD1. The germline gives CDR1 MGHRA, CDR2 YSYEKL. Germline trimming cut 1 base from V and 3 bases from J; bases unmatched to any gene: 6. The length of the CDR3 is 16 residues. The CDR3 DNA is TGCGCCAGCAGCCAAGTCGGCAGGGGGCTGACAGATACGCAGTATTTT. Residues: CASSQVGRGLTDTQYF.

Comment on this clone: This sample includes further DNA sequences coding for the same CDR3. In DNA form, the CDR3 reads TGTGCCAGCAGCTTGGTGGGGGGTTCGGGGGCCAACGTCCTGACTTTC. It codes for CASSLVGGSGANVLTF. The chain links TRBV5-6 to TRBJ2-6; maybe TRBD2 (6 bases). This CDR3 spans 16 amino acids. Germline values: CDR1 SGHDT, CDR2 YYEEEE. Trimming pared 0 bases from V and 4 bases from J, leaving 11 bases between.

The chain carries TRBV5-1 and TRBJ1-1; TRBD1 matches at 7 bases. V was clipped by 4 bases and J by 3 bases; unmatched bases: 18. Germline-derived CDR1 and CDR2 are SGHRS and YFSETQ. The length of the CDR3 is 18 residues. The CDR3 nucleotides are TGCGCCAGCAGCAAGTCCGGGACAGCTCTCACCACGGACACTGAAGCTTTCTTT. This gives the protein CASSKSGTALTTDTEAFF.

The genes are TRBV5-1 and TRBJ1-1; D remains unclear. The CDR3 has 13 amino acids. The V and J ends lost 4 bases and 11 bases respectively, with 18 bases between them. The germline CDR1 and CDR2 sequences are SGHRS and YFSETQ. In nucleotides, the CDR3 is TGCGCCAGCAGCGCGCGCGGAGCTCCGCCGGCTTTCTTT. Amino acid sequence: CASSARGAPPAFF. Filled out from reference TRBV5-1 and TRBJ1-1, the complete variable domain reads KAGVTQTPRYLIKTRGQQVTLSCSPISGHRSVSWYQQTPGQGLQFLFEYFSETQRNKGNFPGRFSGRQFSNSRSEMNVSTLELGDSALYLCASSARGAPPAFFGQGTRLTVV.

This chain's CDR3 is CSVAQGALAYEQYF. CDR3 in DNA: TGCAGCGTTGCCCAGGGGGCACTAGCCTACGAGCAGTACTTC. The chain joins TRBV29-1 to TRBJ2-7, with 8 bases fitting TRBD1. In germline, CDR1 is SQVTM, CDR2 ANQGSEA. V trimming: 4 bases; J trimming: 2 bases; junction bases outside the gene matches: 7. There are 14 residues in the CDR3.

The V and J genes are TRBV6-5 and TRBJ1-2, with a tentative D call TRBD1 (5 bases). The CDR3 is 13 residues long. Germline CDR1 reads MNHEY; CDR2 reads SVGAGI. V lost 6 bases and J 4 bases, leaving 12 bases between the germline ends. The DNA for the CDR3 is TGTGCCAGCAGCCCGGACACCTTCTATGGCTACACCTTC. Translated, it gives CASSPDTFYGYTF.

J is TRBJ1-2 and V is TRBV7-2; D may be TRBD1 (5 bases). Germline CDR1 reads SGHTA; CDR2 reads FQGNSA. The V and J ends lost 5 bases and 3 bases respectively, with 25 bases between them. This CDR3 has 18 amino acids. The CDR3 bases are TGTGCCAGCAGCGGCTTTGGGGGGTTACCTGTCTATGACTATGGCTACACCTTC. It is translated as CASSGFGGLPVYDYGYTF. Based on the CDR3 plus reference TRBV7-2 and TRBJ1-2, the full variable domain is GAGVSQSPSNKVTEKGKDVELRCDPISGHTALYWYRQSLGQGLEFLIYFQGNSAPDKSGLPSDRFSAERTGGSVSTLTIQRTQQEDSAVYLCASSGFGGLPVYDYGYTFGSGTRLTVV.

The chain couples TRBV5-1 to TRBJ2-5; perhaps TRBD2 as D (5 bases). This CDR3 spans 14 amino acids. The V end lost 6 bases, the J end lost 2 bases, and 14 bases lay between the germline ends. The germline CDR1 and CDR2 sequences are SGHRS and YFSETQ. The CDR3 DNA is TGCGCCAGCATCCCCGACTACCGACAAGAGACCCAGTACTTC. Its translation is CASIPDYRQETQYF.

The chain couples TRBV6-4 to TRBJ2-1, with D tentatively TRBD1 (7 bases). The V gene lost 6 bases and the J gene lost 9 bases, with 18 bases spanning the gap. The CDR3 runs to 14 residues. CDR1 MRHNA and CDR2 SNTAGT come from the germline V gene. The CDR3: CASSEGQTSIEQFF. The CDR3, as DNA: TGTGCCAGCAGCGAGGGACAGACTAGTATTGAGCAGTTCTTC.

The chain has TRBV7-6 and TRBJ2-5; 13 nucleotides align to TRBD2. V lost 5 bases, J lost 5 bases, and 8 bases stayed unmatched. Germline V gene lookup returns CDR1 SGHVS and CDR2 FNYEAQ. CDR3 length: 16 amino acids. CDR3 region: CASSHKLAGGRETQYF. CDR3 in DNA: TGTGCCAGCAGCCATAAACTAGCGGGGGGGCGTGAGACCCAGTACTTC.

The chain combines TRBV5-6 with TRBJ1-2; TRBD1 matches at 10 bases. Trimming removed 2 bases from V and 13 bases from J; junction bases left unmatched: 5. Germline CDR1 reads SGHDT; CDR2 reads YYEEEE. This CDR3 has 12 amino acids. This chain's CDR3 is CASSFGDRGCTF. The CDR3 coding sequence is TGTGCCAGCAGCTTCGGGGACAGGGGTTGCACCTTC.

This sequence joins TRBV9 and TRBJ2-3; perhaps TRBD1 as D (7 bases). V lost 4 bases and J lost 2, with 23 bases in between. The CDR3 extends over 18 amino acids. Germline V gene data show CDR1 as SGDLS and CDR2 as YYNGEE. CDR3 amino acids: CASSPHGGGGAHTDTQYF. Here the CDR3 DNA reads TGTGCCAGCAGCCCCCACGGAGGGGGCGGGGCACACACAGATACGCAGTATTTT.

The rearrangement uses TRBV2 and TRBJ2-5, with 13 bases lining up with TRBD2. J lost 5 bases, V lost 6 bases, and 9 bases had no gene match. Germline CDR1 SNHLY, CDR2 FYNNEI. The CDR3 runs to 16 residues. The CDR3 DNA is TGTGCCAGCAGAAGGACTAGCGGGGGACCTGGGGAGACCCAGTACTTC. Its translation: CASRRTSGGPGETQYF.

The rearrangement links TRBV6-6 to TRBJ1-2; the D gene is possibly TRBD1 (6 bases). V lost 5 bases and J 7 bases, leaving 11 bases between the germline ends. Germline lookup yields CDR1 MNHNY and CDR2 SVGAGI (reference sequence). The CDR3 runs to 12 residues. CDR3 region: CASSGGGSGYTF. Written as DNA, the CDR3 is TGTGCCAGCAGTGGCGGGGGCTCTGGCTACACCTTC.

The V call is TRBV6-6, the J call TRBJ1-2; 7 bases match TRBD1. The CDR3 has 16 amino acids. After removal of 3 bases from V and 5 bases from J, the junction contained 12 bases not matched to a gene. Germline lookup yields CDR1 MNHNY and CDR2 SVGAGI (reference sequence). CDR3 nucleotide sequence: TGTGCCAGCAGTTATGTCGCAGGGGGGCTAGGGTATGGCTACACCTTC. Its translation: CASSYVAGGLGYGYTF.